The 21 T cell receptor beta chains reported below all come from one sample, sequenced in a study of shared clonotypes between healthy human individuals. Sequenced by immunoSEQ multiplex PCR; TCRdb stores in-frame clones only, minus some. This table holds about 600,000 clones, roughly 98% found once. Naive CD8 populations comprised CD45RO-negative cells positively selected for CCR7, excluding terminally differentiated effector memory CD45RA+ cells. The sample taken for sequencing was naive CD8+ T cells sorted from blood. The source of these receptors is a man younger than 40 in good health.

The chain recombines TRBV7-9 with TRBJ1-5; maybe TRBD1 (6 bases). The ends were cut back, 1 base at V and 7 bases at J, with 8 bases in the middle. This CDR3 is 13 amino acids long. Germline loops: CDR1 SEHNR, CDR2 FQNEAQ (reference sequence). The CDR3 is CASSLGRGQPQHF. The CDR3 nucleotides are TGTGCCAGCAGCTTAGGCAGGGGACAGCCCCAGCATTTT.

This chain joins TRBV11-2 and TRBJ1-1; tentatively, D is TRBD1 (5 bases). Germline CDR1 is SGHAT and CDR2 is FQNNGV. V was shortened by 0 bases and J by 3 bases, with 11 bases between the two germline ends. The CDR3 spans 15 residues. The CDR3 sequence is CASSLDGATDTEAFF. The CDR3 DNA reads TGTGCCAGCAGCTTAGACGGGGCTACCGACACTGAAGCTTTCTTT.

The rearrangement joins TRBV7-7 to TRBJ2-2; 12 positions agree with TRBD2. The CDR3 extends over 16 amino acids. Germline V gene data show CDR1 as SSHAT and CDR2 as FNYEAQ (reference sequence). The V and J ends lost 4 bases and 5 bases, in that order; junction bases with no gene match: 5. CDR3 protein: CASSSSLAGGTGELFF. CDR3 sequence (DNA): TGTGCCAGCAGCTCCTCCCTAGCGGGAGGGACCGGGGAGCTGTTTTTT. Using reference TRBV7-7 and TRBJ2-2 for the parts outside the CDR3, the full variable domain is GAGVSQSPRYKVTKRGQDVTLRCDPISSHATLYWYQQALGQGPEFLTYFNYEAQPDKSGLPSDRFSAERPEGSISTLTIQRTEQRDSAMYRCASSSSLAGGTGELFFGEGSRLTVL.

This chain joins TRBV2 and TRBJ1-2, with D perhaps TRBD1 (6 bases). Germline CDR1 reads SNHLY; CDR2 reads FYNNEI. Trimming left V 3 bases short and J 4 bases short, with 12 bases between. This CDR3 has 14 amino acids. The CDR3 reads CASSEGGPVYGYTF. The DNA for the CDR3 is TGTGCCAGCAGTGAGGGGGGGCCAGTCTATGGCTACACCTTC.

The V gene is TRBV11-2, the J gene TRBJ2-7, with 10 bases fitting TRBD2. This CDR3 is 15 amino acids long. The V segment lost 0 bases and the J segment 7 bases; nucleotides outside the gene matches: 6. CDR1 is SGHAT and CDR2 is FQNNGV in the germline V gene. CDR3 loop: CASSLELAGVEEQYF. The CDR3 DNA sequence: TGTGCCAGCAGCTTAGAGCTAGCGGGAGTGGAAGAGCAGTACTTC.

The chain joins TRBV9 to TRBJ2-3; D may be TRBD1 (6 bases). CDR1 SGDLS and CDR2 YYNGEE come from the germline V gene. The CDR3 spans 15 residues. The V end was cut by 2 bases, the J end by 0 bases, with 10 bases between. CDR3 DNA sequence: TGTGCCAGCAGCGTTGGGGACACTAGCACAGATACGCAGTATTTT. As protein: CASSVGDTSTDTQYF.

The chain has TRBV7-9 and TRBJ2-1, with D unresolved. Trimming cost V 5 bases and J 3 bases, with 14 bases left between them. The V gene's germline CDR1 is SEHNR and CDR2 FQNEAQ (reference sequence). The length of the CDR3 is 15 residues. The CDR3 here is CASSPYYGHYNEQFF. In DNA, the CDR3 is TGTGCCAGCAGCCCTTACTACGGCCACTACAATGAGCAGTTCTTC.

The chain joins TRBV9 to TRBJ2-3; possibly TRBD2 for D (6 bases). CDR3 length: 14 residues. V was pared by 3 bases and J by 10 bases, with 18 bases between. Looked up from germline, CDR1 is SGDLS and CDR2 is YYNGEE. CDR3 nucleotide sequence: TGTGCCAGCAGCGCGAGACTAGATCAGCATTCGCAGTATTTT. Its translation: CASSARLDQHSQYF.

V and J are TRBV19 and TRBJ2-7; tentatively, D is TRBD1 (7 bases). The CDR3 covers 15 residues. V was shortened by 3 bases and J by 1 base, with 13 bases between the two germline ends. Germline CDR1 LNHDA, CDR2 SQIVND (reference sequence). The CDR3 region has the DNA TGTGCCAGTAGTATCGACAGGGAGGAATCCTACGAGCAGTACTTC. It is translated as CASSIDREESYEQYF.

The chain couples TRBV18 to TRBJ1-2; possibly TRBD1 for D (6 bases). The germline CDR1 and CDR2 sequences are KGHSH and LQKENI. V lost 3 bases and J 4 bases, leaving 15 bases between the germline ends. The CDR3 length is 15 residues. CDR3: CASSPDRQRGYGYTF. In nucleotides, the CDR3 is TGTGCCAGCTCACCCGACAGGCAACGAGGCTATGGCTACACCTTC. The full variable domain, its missing parts supplied by reference TRBV18 and TRBJ1-2, is NAGVMQNPRHLVRRRGQEARLRCSPMKGHSHVYWYRQLPEEGLKFMVYLQKENIIDESGMPKERFSAEFPKEGPSILRIQQVVRGDSAAYFCASSPDRQRGYGYTFGSGTRLTVV.

This clone was observed once. V gene TRBV7-2 combines with J gene TRBJ2-1; D is ambiguous. From germline, CDR1 is SGHTA and CDR2 FQGNSA. The CDR3 has 19 amino acids. The ends were cut back, 5 bases at V and 0 bases at J, with 23 bases in the middle. CDR3 sequence: CASSRLLGIGQNSYNEQFF. The DNA of the CDR3 is TGTGCCAGCAGCCGACTTTTAGGGATAGGGCAAAACTCCTACAATGAGCAGTTCTTC.

The rearrangement uses TRBV11-2 and TRBJ1-2; D uncertain. The germline V gene encodes CDR1 SGHAT and CDR2 FQNNGV. The CDR3 runs 14 residues. V was pared by 5 bases and J by 8 bases, with 18 bases between. CDR3 sequence reads: CASSVIGGSSGYTF. The CDR3 nucleotides are TGTGCCAGCAGCGTAATCGGAGGATCCTCCGGCTACACCTTC.

The chain has TRBV7-9 and TRBJ1-4; D is undetermined. Germline values: CDR1 SEHNR, CDR2 FQNEAQ (reference sequence). This CDR3 has 14 residues. Trimming removed 2 bases at V and 4 bases at J, with 8 bases between. The CDR3 spells CASSLLLDNEKLFF. In DNA, the CDR3 is TGTGCCAGCAGCTTATTATTGGATAATGAAAAACTGTTTTTT.

The gene calls are TRBV29-1 and TRBJ1-2, with 7 nucleotides matching TRBD1. V gave up 3 bases and J gave up 4 bases; unmatched junction bases: 5. CDR3 length: 13 residues. Germline V gene sequence: CDR1 SQVTM, CDR2 ANQGSEA. The CDR3 nucleotides read TGCAGCGTTGACCTCGCAGGGGGCTATGGCTACACCTTC. Translation gives CSVDLAGGYGYTF.

The rearrangement joins TRBV7-9 to TRBJ2-5, with 7 bases that match TRBD1. The germline V gene encodes CDR1 SEHNR and CDR2 FQNEAQ (reference sequence). J gave up 3 bases and V 5 bases, and 9 bases lay outside the gene matches. The CDR3 extends over 15 amino acids. CDR3 protein: CASSASPGQEETQYF. The DNA of the CDR3 is TGTGCCAGCAGCGCGTCTCCCGGACAGGAAGAGACCCAGTACTTC.

Concerning this clone itself: The same CDR3 is also encoded by other DNA sequences in this sample. The chain joins TRBV27 to TRBJ1-1, with D uncertain. CDR1 and CDR2 (germline): MNHEY, SMNVEV (reference sequence). This CDR3 is 13 amino acids long. V shed 0 bases and J shed 3 bases, with 5 bases lying between them. CDR3 sequence reads: CASSLSPDTEAFF. CDR3 sequence (DNA): TGTGCCAGCAGTTTATCCCCGGACACTGAAGCTTTCTTT.

This chain connects TRBV7-8 to TRBJ1-2; D is ambiguous. This CDR3 has 13 residues. With 4 bases removed from V and 8 bases from J, the gap between germline ends came to 14 bases. Per germline, CDR1 SGHVS and CDR2 FQNEAQ. CDR3 coding DNA: TGTGCCAGCAGCTCAGCCCGAGAAGTGGGCTACACCTTC. Residues: CASSSAREVGYTF.

This sequence joins TRBV4-3 and TRBJ2-7; 9 nucleotides match TRBD1. V trimming: 0 bases; J trimming: 3 bases; junction bases outside the gene matches: 3. The CDR3 totals 15 residues. Germline V gene lookup returns CDR1 LGHNA and CDR2 YSLEER. In DNA form, the CDR3 reads TGCGCCAGCAGCCAAGACCGACAGGGGGACTACGAGCAGTACTTC. Its translation: CASSQDRQGDYEQYF.

About this clone: This specimen includes other DNA sequences encoding the same CDR3. The chain is built from TRBV10-3 and TRBJ2-5; D remains ambiguous. This CDR3 is 14 amino acids long. V was trimmed by 0 bases and J by 5 bases, leaving 10 bases between them. Per germline, CDR1 ENHRY and CDR2 SYGVKD. The CDR3 DNA sequence: TGTGCCATCAGTGAGTCCCTGGGTGAGGAGACCCAGTACTTC. Encoded protein: CAISESLGEETQYF.

DNA of the CDR3: TGTGCCAGCAGCTGGGCCGGGGGGATCTATGGCTACACCTTC. Amino acids: CASSWAGGIYGYTF. The chain recombines TRBV5-6 with TRBJ1-2, with a possible D match to TRBD1 (5 bases). CDR3 length: 14 amino acids. Germline CDR1 is SGHDT and CDR2 is YYEEEE. The ends were cut back, 3 bases at V and 4 bases at J, with 13 bases in the middle.

The chain recombines TRBV12-2 with TRBJ2-1; TRBD1 is the table's D call, not checked against the DNA. TRBV12-2 is a listed pseudogene. The CDR3 is made up of 14 amino acids. The CDR3 is CASRFCGLLGLAFF. Written as DNA, the CDR3 is TGTGCAAGTCGCTTTTGTGGTCTATTGGGCCTTGCGTTCTTC.